The 5 T cell receptor beta chains below come from one sample, sequenced in a study of T cells in localized non-small cell lung cancer. This table comes from immunoSEQ multiplex PCR, and its TCRdb copy is limited to in-frame clones, with some not included. In the table there are fewer than 35,000 clones, about 89% of which are singletons. Source: peripheral blood, taken before any cancer treatment. The receptors originated from a female donor over 55 with stage I lung adenocarcinoma.

The J gene is TRBJ1-5, the V gene TRBV6-5, with D hard to call. V was pared by 8 bases and J by 4 bases, with 15 bases between. CDR3 length: 14 amino acids. The germline gives CDR1 MNHEY, CDR2 SVGAGI. CDR3 nucleotides: TGTGCCAGCTCACTCTCTGACGGGAATCAGCCCCAGCATTTT. It codes for CASSLSDGNQPQHF.

The chain joins TRBV27 to TRBJ1-1; 8 bases align to TRBD1. The CDR3 contains 14 residues. Germline V CDR1 and CDR2: MNHEY, SMNVEV (reference sequence). V trimming: 4 bases; J trimming: 6 bases; junction bases outside the gene matches: 7. This CDR3 reads CASSSRTGRPEAFF. The CDR3 nucleotides are TGTGCCAGCAGTTCGAGGACAGGGAGGCCTGAAGCTTTCTTT.

Sample share makes this clone medium-sized. The rearrangement uses TRBV29-1 and TRBJ1-5; unclear D gene. V lost 4 bases and J lost 1, with 5 bases in between. CDR3 length equals 12 residues. CDR1 and CDR2 from the germline V gene are SQVTM and ANQGSEA. As DNA, the CDR3 is TGCAGCGTTGCGTTCAGCAATCAGCCCCAGCATTTT. As protein: CSVAFSNQPQHF.

This clone was counted once. This chain uses TRBV28 with TRBJ2-1; D may be TRBD2 (6 bases). This CDR3 is 16 amino acids long. Trimming shortened V by 2 bases and J by 8 bases, and 19 bases separated the two germline ends. Germline V lookup: CDR1 MDHEN, CDR2 SYDVKM. Here the CDR3 DNA reads TGTGCCAGCAGTTTACCCCCCACGGGAGCGGTCGATGAGCAGTTCTTC. Residues: CASSLPPTGAVDEQFF.

The chain couples TRBV7-6 to TRBJ2-1, with 7 bases identical to TRBD2. The CDR3 spans 14 residues. Germline trimming cut 1 base from V and 7 bases from J; bases unmatched to any gene: 4. CDR1 is SGHVS and CDR2 is FNYEAQ in the germline V gene. CDR3 in amino acids: CASSLGGGKNEQFF. In DNA, the CDR3 is TGTGCCAGCAGCTTAGGGGGGGGTAAAAATGAGCAGTTCTTC.